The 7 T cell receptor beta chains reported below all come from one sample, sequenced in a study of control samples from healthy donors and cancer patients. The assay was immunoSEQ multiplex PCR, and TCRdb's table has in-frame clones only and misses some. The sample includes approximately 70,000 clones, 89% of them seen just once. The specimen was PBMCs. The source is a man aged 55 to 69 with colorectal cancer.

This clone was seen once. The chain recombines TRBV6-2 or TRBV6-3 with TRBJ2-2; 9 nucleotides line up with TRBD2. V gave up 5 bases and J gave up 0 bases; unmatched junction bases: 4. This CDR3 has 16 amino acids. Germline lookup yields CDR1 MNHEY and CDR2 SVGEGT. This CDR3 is CASSQAGGPNTGELFF. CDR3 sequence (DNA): TGTGCCAGCAGTCAAGCGGGGGGACCGAACACCGGGGAGCTGTTTTTT.

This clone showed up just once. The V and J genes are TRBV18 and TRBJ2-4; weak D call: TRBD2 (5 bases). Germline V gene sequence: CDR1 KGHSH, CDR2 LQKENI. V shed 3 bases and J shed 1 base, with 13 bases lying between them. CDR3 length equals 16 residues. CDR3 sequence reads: CASSPPNSGAKNIQYF. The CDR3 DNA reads TGTGCCAGCTCACCGCCCAACTCGGGGGCCAAAAACATTCAGTACTTC.

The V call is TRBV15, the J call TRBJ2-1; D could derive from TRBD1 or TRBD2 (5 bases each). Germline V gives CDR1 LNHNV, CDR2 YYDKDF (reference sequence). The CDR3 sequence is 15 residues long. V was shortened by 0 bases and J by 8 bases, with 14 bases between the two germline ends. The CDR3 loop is CATSRDPPGTDEQFF. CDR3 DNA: TGTGCCACCAGCAGAGATCCCCCCGGGACGGATGAGCAGTTCTTC.

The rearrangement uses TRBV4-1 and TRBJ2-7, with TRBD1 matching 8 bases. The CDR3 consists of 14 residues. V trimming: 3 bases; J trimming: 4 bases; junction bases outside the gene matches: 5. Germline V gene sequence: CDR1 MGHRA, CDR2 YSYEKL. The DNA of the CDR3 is TGCGCCAGCAGCCATACTGACAGGGGTTACGAGCAGTACTTC. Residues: CASSHTDRGYEQYF.

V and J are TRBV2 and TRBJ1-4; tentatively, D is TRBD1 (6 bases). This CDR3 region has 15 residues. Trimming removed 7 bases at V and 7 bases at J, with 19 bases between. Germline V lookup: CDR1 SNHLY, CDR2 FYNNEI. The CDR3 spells CASTYGRGRGEKLFF. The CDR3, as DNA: TGTGCCAGCACCTACGGGAGGGGGAGAGGTGAAAAACTGTTTTTT.

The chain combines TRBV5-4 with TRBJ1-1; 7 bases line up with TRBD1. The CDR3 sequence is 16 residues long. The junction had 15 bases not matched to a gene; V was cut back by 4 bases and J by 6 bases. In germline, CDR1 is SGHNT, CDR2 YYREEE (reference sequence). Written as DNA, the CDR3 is TGTGCCAGCAGCCGGGACAGCCAGCCTGGAGGCTCTGAAGCTTTCTTT. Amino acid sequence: CASSRDSQPGGSEAFF.

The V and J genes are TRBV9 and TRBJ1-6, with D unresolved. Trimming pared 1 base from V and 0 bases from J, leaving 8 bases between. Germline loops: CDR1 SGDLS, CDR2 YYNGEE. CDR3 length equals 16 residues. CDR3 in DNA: TGTGCCAGCAGCGTACTTGATAGCTCCTATAATTCACCCCTCCACTTT. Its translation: CASSVLDSSYNSPLHF.